These 18 T cell receptor beta chains share one sample of origin, sequenced in a study. Treg sorting used a CD4+CD25+CD127-/low gate. TCRdb reprocessed the 5' RACE reads with MiXCR, giving one entry per CDR3 protein. The sample gives fewer than 55,000 distinct CDR3 sequences, roughly 23% of which show up once; about 4.5% is in the top ten. Input material: Tregs sorted from a lymph node. The receptors come from a female donor with breast cancer.

CDR3 protein: CASSSRDRGYEQYF. CDR3 in DNA: TGTGCCAGCAGCTCGCGGGACAGGGGTTACGAGCAGTACTTC. The chain carries TRBV5-5 and TRBJ2-7; 10 bases align to TRBD1. J lost 4 bases, V lost 3 bases, and 4 bases had no gene match. Germline CDR1 reads SGHKS; CDR2 reads YYEKEE (reference sequence). The CDR3 consists of 14 residues.

This clonotype was recorded many times. The chain employs TRBV7-6 and TRBJ2-7; 8 bases are shared with TRBD1. CDR1 SGHVS and CDR2 FNYEAQ come from the germline V gene. The CDR3 runs to 14 residues. The V segment lost 1 base and the J segment 2 bases; nucleotides outside the gene matches: 1. CDR3 protein: CASSLGGQAYEQYF. The CDR3 coding sequence is TGTGCCAGCAGCTTAGGGGGACAGGCCTACGAGCAGTACTTC.

The chain couples TRBV2 to TRBJ2-3; 10 positions agree with TRBD2. The germline V gene encodes CDR1 SNHLY and CDR2 FYNNEI. Unmatched junction bases numbered 4, after V lost 6 bases and J lost 4 bases. This CDR3 has 14 residues. CDR3 nucleotides: TGTGCCAGCAGAGGGACTAGCGCCCCAGATACGCAGTATTTT. Protein: CASRGTSAPDTQYF.

The V and J genes are TRBV29-1 and TRBJ2-5; TRBD2 aligns across 9 bases. CDR3 size: 13 residues. Per the germline V gene, CDR1 is SQVTM and CDR2 is ANQGSEA. V was pared by 4 bases and J by 6 bases, with 6 bases of the junction left unmatched. DNA for the CDR3: TGCAGCGTTGGCCCTAGCGGGAAGCAGACCCAGTACTTC. Its protein is CSVGPSGKQTQYF.

A word on this clonotype: Just one base apart from a much larger clone, this may be a read error. The conserved final phenylalanine or tryptophan is absent from the CDR3, which likely points to a read error. The CDR3: CASSPPLNEQFL. In DNA form, the CDR3 reads TGTGCCAGCAGCCCCCCGCTAAATGAGCAGTTCCTC. The rearrangement links TRBV7-2 to TRBJ2-1; D is ambiguous. This CDR3 is 12 amino acids long. The germline V gene has CDR1 SGHTA and CDR2 FQGNSA. V was trimmed by 5 bases and J by 7 bases, leaving 9 bases between them.

V is TRBV27 and J is TRBJ1-1; D uncertain. The germline V and J ends were trimmed by 8 bases and 5 bases, with 15 bases remaining between them. The CDR3 runs to 13 residues. From germline, CDR1 is MNHEY and CDR2 SMNVEV (reference sequence). The CDR3 loop reads CASVGSLVTEAFF. DNA of the CDR3: TGTGCCAGCGTCGGGTCTCTTGTTACTGAAGCTTTCTTT.

This chain links TRBV12-3 or TRBV12-4 with TRBJ1-1; the D gene is possibly TRBD1 (6 bases). The length of the CDR3 is 19 residues. Between the trimmed V and J ends, which lost 0 bases and 6 bases, there was a span of 26 bases. The CDR3 nucleotides are TGTGCCAGCAGTTTAGCCGTATTTTTGGACAGTAGGTCGCGGGCTGAAGCTTTCTTT. It encodes CASSLAVFLDSRSRAEAFF.

This clonotype occurred once. The conserved final phenylalanine or tryptophan is absent from the CDR3, which likely points to a read error. The genes are TRBV4-1 and TRBJ1-1; 9 nucleotides match TRBD1. Germline loops: CDR1 MGHRA, CDR2 YSYEKL. This CDR3 has 17 residues. V lost 4 bases and J lost 2; bases outside the gene matches: 11. CDR3 region: CASSLVPGQGLNTEAFS. CDR3 DNA sequence: TGCGCCAGCAGCCTAGTCCCGGGACAGGGTCTAAACACTGAAGCTTTCTCT.

This clonotype came up a few times. The chain uses TRBV24-1 and TRBJ2-7; D not resolved. Germline V gives CDR1 KGHDR, CDR2 SFDVKD. With 12 bases removed from V and 6 bases from J, the gap between germline ends came to 11 bases. This CDR3 contains 10 residues. In DNA, the CDR3 is TGTGCCCGATTCCTGCGCGAGCAGTACTTC. Residues: CARFLREQYF.

In this sample, this clonotype turned up many times. This chain uses TRBV27 with TRBJ2-3, with D uncertain. CDR1 and CDR2 from the germline V gene are MNHEY and SMNVEV (reference sequence). The V gene lost 10 bases and the J gene lost 2 bases, with 7 bases spanning the gap. CDR3 size: 11 residues. This CDR3 reads CATQITDTQYF. CDR3 coding DNA: TGTGCCACCCAAATCACAGATACGCAGTATTTT.

This clonotype was picked up many times. The chain joins TRBV7-9 to TRBJ2-3, with 10 bases aligning to TRBD2. V lost 0 bases and J lost 6; bases outside the gene matches: 3. The CDR3 is made up of 15 amino acids. Looked up from germline, CDR1 is SEHNR and CDR2 is FQNEAQ (reference sequence). The CDR3 DNA follows: TGTGCCAGCAGCTTAGCTAGCGGGAGGACCGATACGCAGTATTTT. As protein: CASSLASGRTDTQYF.

This clonotype has only a few counts. The chain combines TRBV6-1 with TRBJ1-5, with D perhaps TRBD1 (5 bases). Germline CDR1 reads MNHNS; CDR2 reads SASEGT. V was pared by 2 bases and J by 10 bases, with 18 bases between. CDR3 length equals 15 residues. CDR3 protein: CASSEPRVGEGPQHF. DNA of the CDR3: TGTGCCAGCAGTGAACCCAGGGTAGGTGAGGGACCCCAGCATTTT.

This clonotype was picked up a small number of times. The genes are TRBV3-1 and TRBJ2-5; TRBD1 aligns across 8 bases. With 4 bases clipped from V and 2 bases from J, the junction kept 3 bases outside the gene matches. In germline, CDR1 is LGHDT, CDR2 YNNKEL (reference sequence). CDR3 length: 14 amino acids. The CDR3 DNA is TGTGCCAGCAGCCTCGGGACAGGTCAAGAGACCCAGTACTTC. It translates to CASSLGTGQETQYF.

This clonotype counts as medium-sized. The chain combines TRBV4-2 with TRBJ2-7; 8 bases line up with TRBD2. CDR3 size: 16 residues. Germline V gene data show CDR1 as LGHNA and CDR2 as YNFKEQ. The V gene end was trimmed by 5 bases and the J gene end by 0 bases; junction bases not matched to a gene: 9. The CDR3 region has the DNA TGTGCCAGCAGCTCACATAGCGGGATAGTCTCCTACGAGCAGTACTTC. Translation gives CASSSHSGIVSYEQYF.

This clonotype occurred a few times. This chain connects TRBV7-8 to TRBJ2-5; 10 bases match TRBD2. This CDR3 region has 15 residues. The germline gives CDR1 SGHVS, CDR2 FQNEAQ. Germline trimming cut 4 bases from V and 3 bases from J; bases unmatched to any gene: 5. The CDR3 nucleotides read TGTGCCAGCAGCTCGCCCGGACTAGCGGAAGAGACCCAGTACTTC. Translated: CASSSPGLAEETQYF.

This clonotype was observed a few times. The V call is TRBV11-2, the J call TRBJ2-7, with D uncertain. Germline V gene sequence: CDR1 SGHAT, CDR2 FQNNGV. This CDR3 region has 12 residues. The V end lost 0 bases, the J end lost 5 bases, and 5 bases lay between the germline ends. CDR3 nucleotides: TGTGCCAGCAGCTTAGACACTAACGAGCAGTACTTC. Translation: CASSLDTNEQYF.

This clonotype occurred many times. The V gene is TRBV7-2, the J gene TRBJ1-5; the D gene is possibly TRBD1 (6 bases). There are 14 residues in the CDR3. V lost 5 bases, J lost 7 bases, and 15 bases lay in between. Looked up from germline, CDR1 is SGHTA and CDR2 is FQGNSA. DNA for the CDR3: TGTGCCAGCAGCCCTCCAGGGGTAGGACAGCCCCAGCATTTT. Its translation is CASSPPGVGQPQHF.

This clonotype was counted many times. The chain is built from TRBV28 and TRBJ1-2, with D possibly TRBD1 on 6 matching bases. The germline V gene has CDR1 MDHEN and CDR2 SYDVKM. V gave up 5 bases and J gave up 4 bases, with 8 bases separating them. CDR3 length equals 12 residues. CDR3 nucleotides: TGTGCCAGCAGTCTGGACAGCTATGGCTACACCTTC. The encoded protein is CASSLDSYGYTF.